A single sample gave rise to the 11 T cell receptor beta chains below, sequenced in a study of patients and donors after allogeneic stem cell transplantation. From the RT-PCR reads, TCRdb called clonotypes with MiXCR, one entry per CDR3 protein. The data hold 30,000 to 40,000 distinct CDR3 sequences, with roughly a third observed a single time. Sequencing input: blood, either unsorted or a sorted T cell fraction (not recorded which). These TCRs come from a human donor who was either an allogeneic HSCT recipient or a stem cell or donor lymphocyte infusion donor (not recorded which). It is not recorded whose cells these are; they may come from a transplant donor.

This clonotype was observed a few times. The V call is TRBV20-1, the J call TRBJ2-7, with 8 nucleotides matching TRBD2. With 5 bases clipped from V and 6 bases from J, the junction kept 12 bases outside the gene matches. The CDR3 loop spans 14 amino acids. CDR1 is DFQATT, CDR2 SNEGSKA, per germline (reference sequence). CDR3 sequence: CSAPVPGRAGEQYF. The CDR3 region has the DNA TGCAGTGCTCCCGTCCCCGGGAGGGCCGGCGAGCAGTACTTC.

V gene TRBV4-1 combines with J gene TRBJ2-7; D ambiguous. The germline gives CDR1 MGHRA, CDR2 YSYEKL. Between the trimmed V and J ends, which lost 0 bases and 2 bases, there was a span of 11 bases. The CDR3 runs 15 residues. The CDR3 DNA is TGCGCCAGCAGCCAAGATCACGGACGAGCCTACGAGCAGTACGTC. It translates to CASSQDHGRAYEQYV.

V is TRBV20-1 and J is TRBJ2-6; no reliable D call. CDR1 and CDR2 from the germline V gene are DFQATT and SNEGSKA (reference sequence). V lost 3 bases to trimming and J lost 4 bases, with 13 bases between them. This CDR3 is 15 amino acids long. CDR3 sequence (DNA): TGCAGTGCTAGTCCCATGGCCTCGGGGGCCAACGTCCTGACTTTC. Protein: CSASPMASGANVLTF.

With regard to this clonotype: A read error may explain this, as a much larger clone is one base away. Since no conserved phenylalanine or tryptophan closes the CDR3, a read error is the likely cause. The V call is TRBV7-8, the J call TRBJ1-4, with D possibly being TRBD1 (5 bases). The CDR3 sequence is 17 residues long. Germline V gene sequence: CDR1 SGHVS, CDR2 FQNEAQ. V shed 5 bases and J shed 2 bases, with 18 bases lying between them. The DNA of the CDR3 is TGTGCCAGCAGCGCGGGACGTTGGGTGCTGACTAATGAAAAACTGTTTTTG. Protein product: CASSAGRWVLTNEKLFL.

The table lists this clonotype with many counts. V gene TRBV7-9 combines with J gene TRBJ2-5, with 9 bases identical to TRBD2. V gave up 6 bases and J gave up 3 bases; unmatched junction bases: 5. The CDR3 extends over 14 amino acids. Germline CDR1 and CDR2: SEHNR and FQNEAQ (reference sequence). CDR3 bases: TGTGCCAGCAGTTCGACTAGCGGCGAAGAGACCCAGTACTTC. It codes for CASSSTSGEETQYF.

This clonotype has a single count. The V gene is TRBV29-1, the J gene TRBJ1-1; no firm D call. Between the trimmed V and J ends, which lost 4 bases and 1 base, there was a span of 4 bases. Germline V gene sequence: CDR1 SQVTM, CDR2 ANQGSEA. This CDR3 region has 11 residues. This CDR3 is CSVGENTEAFF. CDR3 in DNA: TGCAGCGTTGGGGAGAACACTGAAGCTTTCTTT.

This clonotype was picked up a small number of times. The V and J genes are TRBV4-3 and TRBJ1-6, with unresolved D. V was clipped by 2 bases and J by 7 bases, with 6 bases between them. CDR1 is LGHNA, CDR2 YSLEER, per germline. The CDR3 extends over 13 amino acids. The CDR3 coding sequence is TGCGCCAGCAGCCAAACGCTAAATTCACCCCTCCACTTT. Encoded protein: CASSQTLNSPLHF.

The CDR3: CASSQDVWVGEAFF. CDR3 nucleotide sequence: TGTGCCAGCAGCCAAGATGTCTGGGTTGGTGAAGCTTTCTTT. The J gene is TRBJ1-1, the V gene TRBV14, with D uncertain. The germline CDR1 and CDR2 sequences are SGHDN and FVKESK. CDR3 length equals 14 residues. With 0 bases removed from V and 7 bases from J, the gap between germline ends came to 12 bases.

This clonotype was seen a few times. The chain recombines TRBV5-6 with TRBJ1-1; D gene uncertain. Germline CDR1 and CDR2: SGHDT and YYEEEE. This CDR3 spans 13 amino acids. V lost 2 bases, J lost 5 bases, and 10 bases lay in between. In DNA form, the CDR3 reads TGTGCCAGCAGCTTTCTCGGGATTACTGAAGCTTTCTTT. Translating gives CASSFLGITEAFF.

This rearrangement joins TRBV7-9 to TRBJ2-7; D ambiguous. Per the germline V gene, CDR1 is SEHNR and CDR2 is FQNEAQ (reference sequence). V lost 2 bases and J lost 4, with 9 bases in between. The CDR3 covers 13 residues. CDR3: CASSLRSGYEQYF. CDR3 in DNA: TGTGCCAGCAGCTTAAGGTCTGGGTACGAGCAGTACTTC.

This clonotype has only a few counts. This chain links TRBV5-1 with TRBJ2-2, with 9 bases lining up with TRBD2. CDR1 SGHRS and CDR2 YFSETQ come from the germline V gene. With 3 bases clipped from V and 4 bases from J, the junction kept 7 bases outside the gene matches. The CDR3 has 16 amino acids. In DNA, the CDR3 is TGCGCCAGCAGCTCCTTAGCGGGAGTAAGCACCGGGGAGCTGTTTTTT. This gives the protein CASSSLAGVSTGELFF.